Listed here is a single TCR beta chain. The data originate from a study of blood T cell repertoires in COVID-19. Overall study context: Both acute and convalescent COVID-19 samples were obtained from the United States, Italy and Spain. PBMCs, B-cell-depleted T cells, or T cells were the source of the cDNA or gDNA that made up the material.

CDR3 length equals 16 residues. Germline V gene lookup returns CDR1 SGHRS and CDR2 YFSETQ. Unmatched junction bases numbered 9, after V lost 1 base and J lost 7 bases. In the authors' workflow: Reference gene primers were amplified, and this amplification served to estimate nucleated cell counts. Sequencing was performed with immunoSEQ multiplex PCR; in TCRdb, only in-frame clones are kept and a portion is missing. Clone size and V and J calls were adopted from that table, with D and trimming inferred from the DNA. The sample includes about 100,000 clones, roughly 84% of them seen just once. This clonotype was obtained from a human donor in a cohort sampled during active COVID-19. V is TRBV5-1 and J is TRBJ1-4, with 8 bases lining up with TRBD1. Sequenced: peripheral blood. CDR3: CASSLLPGGDSEKLFF. The CDR3 DNA is TGCGCCAGCAGCTTGTTGCCAGGGGGCGATTCTGAAAAACTGTTTTTT.